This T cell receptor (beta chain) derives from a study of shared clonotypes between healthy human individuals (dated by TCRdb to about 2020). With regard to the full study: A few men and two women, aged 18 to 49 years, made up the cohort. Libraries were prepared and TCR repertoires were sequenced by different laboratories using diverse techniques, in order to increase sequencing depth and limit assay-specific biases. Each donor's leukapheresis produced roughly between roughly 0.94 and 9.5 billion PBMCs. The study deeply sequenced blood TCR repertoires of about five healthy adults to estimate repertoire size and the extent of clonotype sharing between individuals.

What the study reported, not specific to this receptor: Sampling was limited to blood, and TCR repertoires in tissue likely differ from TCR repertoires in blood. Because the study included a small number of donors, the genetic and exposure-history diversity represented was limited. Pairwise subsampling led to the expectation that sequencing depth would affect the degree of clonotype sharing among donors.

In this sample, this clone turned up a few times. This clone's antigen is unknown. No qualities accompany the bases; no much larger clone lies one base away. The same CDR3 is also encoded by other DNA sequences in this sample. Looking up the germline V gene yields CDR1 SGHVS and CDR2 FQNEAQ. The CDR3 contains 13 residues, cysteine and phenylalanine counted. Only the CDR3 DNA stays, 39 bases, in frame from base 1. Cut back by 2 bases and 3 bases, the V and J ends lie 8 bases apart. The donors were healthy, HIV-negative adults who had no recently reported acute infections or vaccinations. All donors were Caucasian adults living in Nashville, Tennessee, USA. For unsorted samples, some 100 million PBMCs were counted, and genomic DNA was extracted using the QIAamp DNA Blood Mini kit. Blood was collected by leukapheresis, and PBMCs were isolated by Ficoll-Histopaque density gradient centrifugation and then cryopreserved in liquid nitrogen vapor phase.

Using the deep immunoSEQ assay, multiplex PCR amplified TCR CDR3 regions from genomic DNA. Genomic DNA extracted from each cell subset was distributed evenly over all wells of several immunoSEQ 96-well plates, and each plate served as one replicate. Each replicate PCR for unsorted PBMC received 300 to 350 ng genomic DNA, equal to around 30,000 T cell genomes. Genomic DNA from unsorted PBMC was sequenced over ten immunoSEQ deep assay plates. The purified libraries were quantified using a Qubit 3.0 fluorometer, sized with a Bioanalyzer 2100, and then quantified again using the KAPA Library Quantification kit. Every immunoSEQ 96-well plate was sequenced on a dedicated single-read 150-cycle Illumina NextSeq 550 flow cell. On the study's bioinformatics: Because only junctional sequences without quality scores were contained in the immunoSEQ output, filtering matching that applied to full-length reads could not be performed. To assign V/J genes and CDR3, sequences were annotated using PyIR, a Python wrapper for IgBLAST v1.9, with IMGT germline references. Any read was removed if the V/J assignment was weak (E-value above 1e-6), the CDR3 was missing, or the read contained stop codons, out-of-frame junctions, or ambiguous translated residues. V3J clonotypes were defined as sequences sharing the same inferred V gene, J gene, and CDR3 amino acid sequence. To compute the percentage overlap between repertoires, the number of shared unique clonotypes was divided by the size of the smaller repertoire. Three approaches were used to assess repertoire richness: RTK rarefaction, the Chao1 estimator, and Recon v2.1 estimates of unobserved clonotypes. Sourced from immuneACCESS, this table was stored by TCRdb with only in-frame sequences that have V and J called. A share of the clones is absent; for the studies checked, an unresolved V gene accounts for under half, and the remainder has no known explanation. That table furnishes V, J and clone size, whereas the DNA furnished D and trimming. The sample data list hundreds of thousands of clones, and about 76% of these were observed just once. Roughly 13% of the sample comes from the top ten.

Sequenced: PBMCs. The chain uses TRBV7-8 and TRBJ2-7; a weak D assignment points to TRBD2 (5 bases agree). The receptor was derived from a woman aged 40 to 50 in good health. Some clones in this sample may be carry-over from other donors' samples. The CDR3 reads CASSLLGSYEQYF. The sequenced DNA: TGTGCCAGCAGCTTACTAGGGAGCTACGAGCAGTACTTC.